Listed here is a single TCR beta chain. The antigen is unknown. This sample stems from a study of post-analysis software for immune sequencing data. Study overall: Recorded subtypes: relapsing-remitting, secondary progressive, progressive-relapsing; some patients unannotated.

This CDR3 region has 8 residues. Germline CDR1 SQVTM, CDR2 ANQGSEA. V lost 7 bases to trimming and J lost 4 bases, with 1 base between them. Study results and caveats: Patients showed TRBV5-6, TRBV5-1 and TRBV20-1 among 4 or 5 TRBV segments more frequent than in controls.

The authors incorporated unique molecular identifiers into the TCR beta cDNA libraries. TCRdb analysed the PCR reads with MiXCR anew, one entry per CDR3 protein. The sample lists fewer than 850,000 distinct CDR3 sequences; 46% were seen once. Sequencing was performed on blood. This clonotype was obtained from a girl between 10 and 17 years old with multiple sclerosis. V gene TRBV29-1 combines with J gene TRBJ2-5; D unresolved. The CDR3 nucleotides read TGCAGCGCAGAGACCCAGTACTTC. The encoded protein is CSAETQYF.